The rows below give T cell receptor beta chains drawn from one sample of a study of OX40 agonist ivuxolimab in advanced cancers. Produced via immunoSEQ multiplex PCR; TCRdb's table is partial and in-frame only. The table includes about 64,000 clones, 87% detected once. This specimen consisted of CD4+ or CD8+ T cells sorted from blood, obtained in a trial of the OX40 agonist ivuxolimab. The source is an adult with an advanced solid tumor such as melanoma, head and neck, liver or kidney cancer. Each CDR3 is given with its conserved first and last residue. A D gene is named only where the DNA matches it firmly. Where a row states a size, it is once, few, many or the class of an expanded clone; other rows omit it.

CDR3	DNA	V	J	size	D
CASHGTGRGYEQYF	TGTGCCAGCCACGGGACAGGGCGAGGCTACGAGCAGTACTTC	TRBV28	TRBJ2-7	once	TRBD1
CASKKGQGHTEAFF	TGTGCCAGCAAAAAAGGACAGGGCCACACTGAAGCTTTCTTT	TRBV6-5	TRBJ1-1	-	TRBD1
CSVPGYGYTF	TGCAGTGTTCCGGGCTATGGCTACACCTTC	TRBV20-1	TRBJ1-2	-	-
CATGTSGRTGELFF	TGTGCCACTGGGACTAGCGGGAGAACCGGGGAGCTGTTTTTT	TRBV28	TRBJ2-2	-	TRBD2
CASSNSWGQNTEAFF	TGTGCCAGCTCAAATAGTTGGGGGCAGAACACTGAAGCTTTCTTT	TRBV18	TRBJ1-1	-	-
CAWSPGGPEQYF	TGTGCCTGGAGTCCAGGGGGCCCCGAGCAGTACTTC	TRBV30	TRBJ2-7	-	TRBD1
CASSMAGQEFDGYTF	TGTGCCAGTAGTATGGCCGGACAGGAGTTCGATGGCTACACCTTC	TRBV19	TRBJ1-2	-	TRBD1
CASSLRASGRSNTGELFF	TGTGCCAGCAGCTTAAGGGCTAGCGGGAGGTCGAACACCGGGGAGCTGTTTTTT	TRBV7-9	TRBJ2-2	-	TRBD2
CAWSVQYNEQFF	TGTGCCTGGAGTGTACAATACAATGAGCAGTTCTTC	TRBV30	TRBJ2-1	once	-
CASRGQAKPQHF	TGTGCCAGTAGGGGACAGGCGAAGCCCCAGCATTTT	TRBV19	TRBJ1-5	-	TRBD1
CASSLDPGTDTQYF	TGTGCCAGCAGCTTGGATCCAGGTACAGATACGCAGTATTTT	TRBV5-4	TRBJ2-3	-	-
CASSSPRGQGMQETQYF	TGCGCCAGCAGCTCACCAAGAGGGCAGGGCATGCAAGAGACCCAGTACTTC	TRBV5-1	TRBJ2-5	-	-
CASSPTGLLGEQFF	TGTGCCAGCAGCCCCACGGGACTCCTAGGAGAGCAGTTCTTC	TRBV7-3	TRBJ2-1	-	-
CASTEQGRTGNTIYF	TGTGCCAGCACAGAACAGGGGCGCACTGGAAACACCATATATTTT	TRBV7-2	TRBJ1-3	-	TRBD1
CASSPYPGTSVLDTQYF	TGCGCCAGCAGCCCATACCCCGGGACTAGCGTCTTAGATACGCAGTATTTT	TRBV5-1	TRBJ2-3	-	TRBD2
CASSQGTSGTYNEQFF	TGCGCCAGCAGCCAAGGGACTAGCGGGACCTACAATGAGCAGTTCTTC	TRBV4-1	TRBJ2-1	-	TRBD2
CASSFQGASGELFF	TGTGCCAGCAGCTTCCAGGGGGCTAGCGGGGAGCTGTTTTTT	TRBV7-9	TRBJ2-2	-	TRBD1
CASRQQNQPQHF	TGTGCCAGCAGGCAACAGAATCAGCCCCAGCATTTT	TRBV27	TRBJ1-5	-	-
CASSSGTGANVLTF	TGCGCCAGCAGCTCAGGGACTGGGGCCAACGTCCTGACTTTC	TRBV5-1	TRBJ2-6	-	-
CASSLGQGDGYTF	TGTGCCAGCAGCTTAGGTCAGGGAGATGGCTACACCTTC	TRBV7-6	TRBJ1-2	once	-
CASSVGQQNTEAFF	TGTGCCAGCAGCGTAGGGCAGCAGAACACTGAAGCTTTCTTT	TRBV9	TRBJ1-1	few	-
CASSPPGSGRMHEQFF	TGTGCCAGCTCACCCCCGGGTAGCGGGAGGATGCATGAGCAGTTCTTC	TRBV18	TRBJ2-1	-	TRBD2
CASSQAPGGANTGELFF	TGCGCCAGCAGCCAAGCCCCCGGGGGCGCGAACACCGGGGAGCTGTTTTTT	TRBV4-3	TRBJ2-2	-	-
CASSYNRAEQYF	TGTGCCAGCAGTTACAATCGGGCCGAGCAGTACTTC	TRBV6-5	TRBJ2-7	-	-
CASSSGLAGVSDTQYF	TGCGCCAGCAGCAGCGGACTAGCGGGAGTGTCAGATACGCAGTATTTT	TRBV5-1	TRBJ2-3	-	TRBD2
CAWELGGYNEQFF	TGTGCCTGGGAGCTGGGGGGATACAATGAGCAGTTCTTC	TRBV30	TRBJ2-1	once	-
CASKPLLVRRGQFF	TGTGCCAGCAAACCCTTATTGGTGCGGCGAGGTCAGTTCTTC	TRBV28	TRBJ2-1	-	-
CASRSGGRETQYF	TGTGCCAGCAGGTCTGGGGGGAGAGAGACCCAGTACTTC	TRBV6-1	TRBJ2-5	-	-
CASSLRTSGGYEQYF	TGTGCCAGCAGCTTGCGGACTAGCGGAGGCTACGAGCAGTACTTC	TRBV7-2	TRBJ2-7	-	TRBD2
CASRPGLVASDTQYF	TGTGCCAGCAGGCCCGGACTAGTCGCCTCAGATACGCAGTATTTT	TRBV6-1	TRBJ2-3	-	TRBD2
CASSIQGQQPQHF	TGTGCCAGCTCAATACAGGGGCAGCAGCCCCAGCATTTT	TRBV18	TRBJ1-5	-	TRBD1
CASSIKVAANYGYTF	TGTGCCAGTAGTATAAAAGTGGCCGCTAACTATGGCTACACCTTC	TRBV19	TRBJ1-2	-	-
CASRRQGGLAEAFF	TGTGCCAGCAGGCGACAGGGTGGGTTAGCTGAAGCTTTCTTT	TRBV6-5	TRBJ1-1	-	TRBD1
CSGSGTGSYEQYF	TGCAGCGGTTCCGGGACAGGGAGCTACGAGCAGTACTTC	TRBV29-1	TRBJ2-7	-	TRBD1
CASKPGPQINIQYF	TGTGCCAGCAAACCGGGACCACAGATAAACATTCAGTACTTC	TRBV6-1	TRBJ2-4	-	-
CASSIERSSGLFF	TGTGCCAGTAGTATAGAGAGGTCCTCCGGGCTGTTTTTT	TRBV19	TRBJ2-2	-	-